Each of the 32 T cell receptor beta chains below was sequenced from the same sample in a study of radiation and T cells in renal cell carcinoma. Sequencing used immunoSEQ multiplex PCR; TCRdb keeps in-frame clones, though not all of them. In the table there are about 60,000 clones, roughly 79% of which are singletons. Time point specified: blood 2 weeks post-SBRT. Treatment meaning: 15 Gy SBRT to primary tumor, nephrectomy 4 weeks later. Specimen: blood, collected from a patient whose treatment included radiotherapy and nephrectomy. Receptors originate from a man in his sixties with renal cell carcinoma.

This sequence joins TRBV25-1 and TRBJ1-6, with 12 bases matching TRBD1. The junction had 9 bases not matched to a gene; V was cut back by 6 bases and J by 6 bases. The germline CDR1 and CDR2 sequences are MGHDK and SYGVNS. The length of the CDR3 is 17 residues. CDR3: CASRSGTGGFGNSPLHF. The CDR3 region has the DNA TGTGCCAGCAGGAGCGGGACAGGGGGCTTCGGTAATTCACCCCTCCACTTT. The full variable domain, rest sourced from reference TRBV25-1 and TRBJ1-6, is EADIYQTPRYLVIGTGKKITLECSQTMGHDKMYWYQQDPGMELHLIHYSYGVNSTEKGDLSSESTVSRIRTEHFPLTLESARPSHTSQYLCASRSGTGGFGNSPLHFGNGTRLTVT.

Note on this clone: Other DNA variants within this sample encode the same CDR3. CDR3 sequence (DNA): TGTGCCAGCAGCTTGGACTGGGTCCGGGCCCGGGGGCAGGAGACCCAGTACTTC. It is translated as CASSLDWVRARGQETQYF. This rearrangement joins TRBV7-2 to TRBJ2-5; TRBD1 or TRBD2 may be the D gene (6 bases each). CDR3 length equals 18 residues. The ends were cut back, 3 bases at V and 5 bases at J, with 25 bases in the middle. Germline V CDR1 and CDR2: SGHTA, FQGNSA. The whole variable domain, filled in from reference TRBV7-2 and TRBJ2-5, reads GAGVSQSPSNKVTEKGKDVELRCDPISGHTALYWYRQSLGQGLEFLIYFQGNSAPDKSGLPSDRFSAERTGGSVSTLTIQRTQQEDSAVYLCASSLDWVRARGQETQYFGPGTRLLVL.

J is TRBJ2-3 and V is TRBV9; D not certain. The V end lost 0 bases, the J end lost 4 bases, and 12 bases lay between the germline ends. This CDR3 comprises 15 residues. Germline CDR1 is SGDLS and CDR2 is YYNGEE. CDR3 sequence: CASSVVGGSADTQYF. CDR3 bases: TGTGCCAGCAGCGTAGTTGGCGGATCTGCAGATACGCAGTATTTT.

The chain has TRBV7-9 and TRBJ1-1; D is possibly TRBD1 (6 bases). In germline, CDR1 is SEHNR, CDR2 FQNEAQ (reference sequence). Trimming took off 6 bases at V and 5 bases at J, with 13 bases between the two ends. The CDR3 contains 13 residues. The CDR3 bases are TGTGCCAGCAGGCTCGAGGGGGATACTGAAGCTTTCTTT. Protein product: CASRLEGDTEAFF.

Only a few counts were recorded for this clone. The chain has TRBV5-6 and TRBJ2-7; D gene uncertain. There are 13 residues in the CDR3. CDR1 and CDR2 from the germline V gene are SGHDT and YYEEEE. V lost 2 bases and J 1 base, leaving 7 bases between the germline ends. CDR3 protein: CASSLKGSYEQYF. DNA of the CDR3: TGTGCCAGCAGCTTAAAGGGTTCCTACGAGCAGTACTTC.

The chain combines TRBV7-9 with TRBJ2-3; D possibly corresponds to TRBD2 (6 bases). This CDR3 is built from 17 residues. CDR1 is SEHNR, CDR2 FQNEAQ, per germline (reference sequence). With 4 bases removed from V and 0 bases from J, the gap between germline ends came to 17 bases. CDR3 protein: CASSSLRGGASTDTQYF. In nucleotides, the CDR3 is TGTGCCAGCAGCTCCCTCCGCGGCGGGGCAAGCACAGATACGCAGTATTTT. The whole variable domain, filled in from reference TRBV7-9 and TRBJ2-3, reads DTGVSQNPRHKITKRGQNVTFRCDPISEHNRLYWYRQTLGQGPEFLTYFQNEAQLEKSRLLSDRFSAERPKGSFSTLEIQRTEQGDSAMYLCASSSLRGGASTDTQYFGPGTRLTVL.

The chain couples TRBV6-6 to TRBJ2-2; possibly TRBD2 for D (5 bases). V lost 6 bases to trimming and J lost 5 bases, with 13 bases between them. Germline V gene lookup returns CDR1 MNHNY and CDR2 SVGAGI (reference sequence). The length of the CDR3 is 14 residues. This CDR3 is CASSGSVGTGELFF. CDR3 nucleotide sequence: TGTGCCAGCAGCGGTAGCGTCGGGACCGGGGAGCTGTTTTTT.

V is TRBV5-1 and J is TRBJ2-3; D may be TRBD1 or TRBD2 (6 bases each). V lost 7 bases and J 5 bases, leaving 17 bases between the germline ends. Germline V gene sequence: CDR1 SGHRS, CDR2 YFSETQ. The CDR3 is 14 residues long. CDR3 in amino acids: CASEYGGRIDTQYF. CDR3 nucleotide sequence: TGCGCCAGCGAGTACGGGGGCCGTATAGATACGCAGTATTTT.

V gene TRBV20-1 combines with J gene TRBJ1-1; D gene ambiguous. Germline assignment: CDR1 DFQATT and CDR2 SNEGSKA (reference sequence). This CDR3 comprises 11 residues. With 6 bases removed from V and 5 bases from J, the gap between germline ends came to 10 bases. The CDR3 DNA follows: TGCAGTGCCGGAGGAAGGACTGAAGCTTTCTTT. This sequence encodes CSAGGRTEAFF.

The CDR3 loop is CASSHSPLRDRSYEQYV. The CDR3 region has the DNA TGTGCCAGCAGCCATAGTCCCCTCCGGGACCGTTCCTACGAGCAGTACGTC. This chain links TRBV13 with TRBJ2-7; D is possibly TRBD1 or TRBD2 (5 bases each). The V end lost 5 bases, the J end lost 1 base, and 21 bases lay between the germline ends. This CDR3 has 17 amino acids. Germline V gives CDR1 PRHDT, CDR2 FYEKMQ (reference sequence).

The chain links TRBV7-2 to TRBJ2-3; 11 nucleotides align to TRBD2. Losses at the gene ends were 3 bases for V and 6 bases for J; bases not matched to a gene: 5. This CDR3 is built from 15 residues. Germline values: CDR1 SGHTA, CDR2 FQGNSA. The CDR3 loop reads CASSLVAGGLDTQYF. CDR3 nucleotides: TGTGCCAGCAGCTTGGTAGCGGGGGGGCTGGATACGCAGTATTTT. Full variable domain (outside the CDR3, taken from reference TRBV7-2 and TRBJ2-3): GAGVSQSPSNKVTEKGKDVELRCDPISGHTALYWYRQSLGQGLEFLIYFQGNSAPDKSGLPSDRFSAERTGGSVSTLTIQRTQQEDSAVYLCASSLVAGGLDTQYFGPGTRLTVL.

V gene TRBV25-1 combines with J gene TRBJ1-4; maybe TRBD1 (5 bases). CDR3 length equals 14 residues. V dropped 3 bases and J dropped 2 bases, with 7 bases sitting between them. CDR1 and CDR2 (germline): MGHDK, SYGVNS. CDR3 amino acids: CASSEGTTNEKLFF. The CDR3 DNA reads as TGTGCCAGCAGTGAGGGGACCACTAATGAAAAACTGTTTTTT. The variable domain in full, with the rest retrieved from reference TRBV25-1 and TRBJ1-4, is EADIYQTPRYLVIGTGKKITLECSQTMGHDKMYWYQQDPGMELHLIHYSYGVNSTEKGDLSSESTVSRIRTEHFPLTLESARPSHTSQYLCASSEGTTNEKLFFGSGTQLSVL.

V and J are TRBV18 and TRBJ2-2; 10 bases match TRBD1. The CDR3 covers 16 residues. Germline CDR1 and CDR2: KGHSH and LQKENI. V gave up 2 bases and J gave up 7 bases; unmatched junction bases: 7. The CDR3, as DNA: TGTGCCAGCTCACCAACCGGGACAGGGGAGAACGGGGAGCTGTTTTTT. The encoded protein is CASSPTGTGENGELFF.

This clone was seen once. The CDR3 protein is CASSLVASGRAETQYF. The CDR3 DNA reads TGCGCCAGCAGCTTGGTTGCTAGCGGGAGGGCCGAGACCCAGTACTTC. The chain has TRBV5-1 and TRBJ2-5, with 12 positions matching TRBD2. V trimming: 0 bases; J trimming: 5 bases; junction bases outside the gene matches: 5. Per the germline V gene, CDR1 is SGHRS and CDR2 is YFSETQ. CDR3 size: 16 residues.

This chain connects TRBV6-1 to TRBJ2-3, with D uncertain. Germline V lookup: CDR1 MNHNS, CDR2 SASEGT. The CDR3 runs to 12 residues. V dropped 1 base and J dropped 4 bases, with 3 bases sitting between them. CDR3 sequence (DNA): TGTGCCAGCAGTGAAGAGTCAGATACGCAGTATTTT. Translating it yields CASSEESDTQYF.

The rearrangement joins TRBV4-1 to TRBJ1-1; TRBD1 agrees at 7 bases. From germline, CDR1 is MGHRA and CDR2 YSYEKL. Trimming took 0 bases from V and 2 from J; bases not matched to a gene: 18. The CDR3 contains 20 residues. CDR3 amino acids: CASSQDRTWDSQHFNTEAFF. CDR3 DNA: TGCGCCAGCAGCCAAGATCGTACTTGGGACAGCCAACATTTTAACACTGAAGCTTTCTTT.

The chain links TRBV5-6 to TRBJ2-3; 11 bases align to TRBD2. The germline V gene encodes CDR1 SGHDT and CDR2 YYEEEE. Losses at the gene ends were 4 bases for V and 2 bases for J; bases not matched to a gene: 12. This CDR3 contains 18 residues. The CDR3 DNA reads as TGTGCCAGCAGCCGCAGCCCCCGACTAGCGGGGATCACAGATACGCAGTATTTT. This translates into CASSRSPRLAGITDTQYF.

CDR3 sequence reads: CASSLSGPQGDQPQHF. The CDR3 DNA follows: TGCGCCAGCAGCTTGTCGGGCCCCCAGGGTGATCAGCCCCAGCATTTT. The rearrangement links TRBV5-1 to TRBJ1-5, with a weak D call TRBD1 (5 bases). V gave up 1 base and J gave up 5 bases, with 16 bases separating them. The CDR3 contains 16 residues. The germline CDR1 and CDR2 sequences are SGHRS and YFSETQ.

The chain uses TRBV21-1 and TRBJ2-3; the D call TRBD1 from the table was never checked on the DNA. TRBV21-1 is a pseudogene segment. The CDR3 has 15 amino acids. CDR3 bases: TGTGCCAGCAGCTCTACACTGACAGGCACAGATACGCAGTATTTT. This sequence encodes CASSSTLTGTDTQYF.

The rearrangement joins TRBV27 to TRBJ2-7; D may correspond to TRBD1 or TRBD2 (5 bases each). CDR1 is MNHEY and CDR2 is SMNVEV in the germline V gene (reference sequence). The CDR3 is 13 residues long. V was pared by 4 bases and J by 4 bases, with 11 bases between. The CDR3 is CASSWLEGYEQYF. The CDR3 DNA reads as TGTGCCAGCAGTTGGCTAGAGGGGTACGAGCAGTACTTC.

The V gene is TRBV5-6, the J gene TRBJ1-3, with 9 bases lining up with TRBD1. The CDR3 length is 16 residues. The germline V gene encodes CDR1 SGHDT and CDR2 YYEEEE. V shed 6 bases and J 2 bases; nucleotides not matched to a gene: 9. The CDR3 spells CASTPWGTGTGNTIYF. CDR3 bases: TGTGCCAGCACCCCATGGGGGACAGGGACTGGAAACACCATATATTTT.

V is TRBV23-1 and J is TRBJ1-4; no clear D gene. TRBV23-1 is sorted into the ORF group, with uncertain function. V gave up 6 bases and J gave up 8 bases, with 19 bases separating them. The CDR3 is made up of 15 amino acids. The CDR3 DNA sequence: TGCGCCAGCAGCCCTTTACGTGAGGTTGGCGAAAAACTGTTTTTT. Protein sequence: CASSPLREVGEKLFF.

This chain connects TRBV2 to TRBJ2-7, with D perhaps TRBD1 (5 bases). V lost 7 bases and J lost 9, with 22 bases in between. CDR1 is SNHLY, CDR2 FYNNEI, per germline. This CDR3 is built from 14 residues. In DNA form, the CDR3 reads TGTGCCAGCAACCCCTTACAGGCCTCCAAAGGGCAGTACTTC. This codes for CASNPLQASKGQYF.

The chain links TRBV5-4 to TRBJ1-3, with D possibly TRBD1 on 6 matching bases. Germline assignment: CDR1 SGHNT and CDR2 YYREEE (reference sequence). V was trimmed by 4 bases and J by 0 bases, leaving 14 bases between them. The CDR3 has 16 residues. CDR3 sequence: CASSRDIQSSGNTIYF. The CDR3 DNA follows: TGTGCCAGCAGCAGGGACATACAGTCCTCTGGAAACACCATATATTTT.

J is TRBJ1-1 and V is TRBV19; possible D gene TRBD1, 5 bases. Between the trimmed V and J ends, which lost 1 base and 6 bases, there was a span of 12 bases. The CDR3 is 14 residues long. Germline V gene lookup returns CDR1 LNHDA and CDR2 SQIVND (reference sequence). DNA for the CDR3: TGTGCCAGTAGTATAGTCGGGGCTGGGGCTGAAGCTTTCTTT. It is translated as CASSIVGAGAEAFF.

The chain carries TRBV4-3 and TRBJ2-3; 7 bases line up with TRBD2. The CDR3 has 16 residues. The germline gives CDR1 LGHNA, CDR2 YSLEER. V lost 2 bases, J lost 2 bases, and 7 bases stayed unmatched. CDR3 in DNA: TGCGCCAGCAGCCAAAGGACTAGGACCCTCACAGATACGCAGTATTTT. It specifies CASSQRTRTLTDTQYF.

This chain connects TRBV7-8 to TRBJ2-2, with D possibly matching TRBD1 (5 bases). Looked up from germline, CDR1 is SGHVS and CDR2 is FQNEAQ. CDR3 length: 15 amino acids. V dropped 0 bases and J dropped 5 bases, with 10 bases sitting between them. The CDR3 sequence is CASSLAGVTTGELFF. For the CDR3, the DNA is TGTGCCAGCAGCTTAGCAGGGGTCACTACCGGGGAGCTGTTTTTT. Full variable domain (rest looked up from reference TRBV7-8 and TRBJ2-2): GAGVSQSPRYKVAKRGQDVALRCDPISGHVSLFWYQQALGQGPEFLTYFQNEAQLDKSGLPSDRFFAERPEGSVSTLKIQRTQQEDSAVYLCASSLAGVTTGELFFGEGSRLTVL.

The rearrangement links TRBV6-1 to TRBJ2-3; 8 bases fit TRBD2. The CDR3 is 15 residues long. CDR1 MNHNS and CDR2 SASEGT come from the germline V gene. The J segment lost 3 bases and the V segment lost 7 bases, leaving 9 bases of the junction unmatched. CDR3 region: CASTLSGSWTDTQYF. CDR3 bases: TGTGCCAGCACCCTCAGCGGGAGCTGGACAGATACGCAGTATTTT.

This clone was picked up a small number of times. This chain links TRBV6-5 with TRBJ1-1, with D unclear. Between the trimmed V and J ends, which lost 2 bases and 11 bases, there was a span of 9 bases. The length of the CDR3 is 11 residues. Germline lookup yields CDR1 MNHEY and CDR2 SVGAGI. CDR3 amino acids: CASSYSSQAFF. Written as DNA, the CDR3 is TGTGCCAGCAGTTACAGTTCACAGGCTTTCTTT.

CDR3: CASSLAEQYTEAFF. CDR3 nucleotide sequence: TGTGCCAGCAGCTTGGCCGAACAGTACACTGAAGCTTTCTTT. The chain couples TRBV5-6 to TRBJ1-1; D not certain. V was shortened by 0 bases and J by 3 bases, with 9 bases between the two germline ends. The CDR3 is made up of 14 amino acids. Germline V gives CDR1 SGHDT, CDR2 YYEEEE.

This clone was observed a single time. This chain uses TRBV11-2 with TRBJ1-4, with TRBD1 matching over 8 bases. The V gene's germline CDR1 is SGHAT and CDR2 FQNNGV. V lost 5 bases and J lost 4; bases outside the gene matches: 6. This CDR3 is 15 amino acids long. The CDR3 nucleotides are TGTGCCAGCAGCGTTGACAGGGGTAATAATGAAAAACTGTTTTTT. Protein sequence: CASSVDRGNNEKLFF.

The V call is TRBV9, the J call TRBJ2-3; D may match TRBD1 or TRBD2 (6 bases each). Germline-derived CDR1 and CDR2 are SGDLS and YYNGEE. This CDR3 region has 15 residues. The ends were cut back, 0 bases at V and 5 bases at J, with 13 bases in the middle. As DNA, the CDR3 is TGTGCCAGCAGCGTAGGATTGGGGGGCCGAGATACGCAGTATTTT. Amino acid sequence: CASSVGLGGRDTQYF.